This is a list of T cell receptor beta chains from one sample in a study of T-cell reconstitution after alpha-beta-depleted transplantation in children. TCRdb itself ran the PCR reads through MiXCR, one entry per CDR3 protein. The table lists some 300,000 distinct CDR3 sequences, 6.5% to 9% of them singletons. This specimen consisted of peripheral blood, obtained 360 days after TCRalphabeta/CD19-depleted stem cell transplant. These TCRs come from a female patient aged 2 to 10 who had a stem cell transplant for Fanconi anemia, so the T cells may come from the graft donor. The CDR3 runs from the conserved cysteine through the conserved F or W. A D gene is named only where the DNA matches it firmly. Some rows have no size entry. The others give once, few or many, or a class for an expanded clone.

>TRBV7-2|.|TRBJ2-2|TRBD2
CASSQLAGLNTGELFF
TGTGCCAGCAGCCAACTAGCGGGGCTTAACACCGGGGAGCTGTTTTTT
>TRBV20-1|.|TRBJ2-3|TRBD1
CSAGTEGSDTQYF
TGCAGTGCTGGGACAGAGGGGTCAGATACGCAGTATTTT
>TRBV5-5|.|TRBJ1-1|.
CASSLFDNTEAFF
TGTGCCAGCAGCTTGTTCGATAACACTGAAGCTTTCTTT
>TRBV20-1|few|TRBJ2-5|TRBD2
CSASSNPGLEGTQYF
TGCAGTGCTAGCTCTAACCCGGGACTAGAGGGGACCCAGTACTTC
>TRBV20-1|many|TRBJ2-7|.
CSVAGNSYEQYF
TGCAGTGTGGCCGGGAACTCCTACGAGCAGTACTTC
>TRBV12-3/TRBV12-4|many|TRBJ2-3|TRBD2
CASSHRLAGGPSTDTQYF
TGTGCCAGCAGTCACAGACTAGCGGGGGGCCCTAGCACAGATACGCAGTATTTT
>TRBV20-1|.|TRBJ1-2|.
CSARHLPGTGLYGYTF
TGCAGTGCTAGACACCTGCCGGGTACAGGGCTCTATGGCTACACCTTC
>TRBV28|many|TRBJ2-3|TRBD2
CASSGGETSGHTDTQYF
TGTGCCAGCAGTGGGGGGGAGACTTCGGGCCACACAGATACGCAGTATTTT
>TRBV4-3|few|TRBJ1-2|TRBD1
CASSQVSDRAGYTF
TGCGCCAGCAGCCAAGTATCCGACAGGGCCGGCTACACCTTC
>TRBV6-2/TRBV6-3|many|TRBJ1-1|TRBD1
CASMGTGDSEAFF
TGTGCCAGCATGGGGACAGGGGATTCTGAAGCTTTCTTT
>TRBV20-1|many|TRBJ1-4|.
CSARQQNEKLFF
TGCAGTGCTCGACAGCAGAATGAAAAACTGTTTTTT
>TRBV29-1|many|TRBJ2-2|.
CSTREGSGELFF
TGCAGCACGCGCGAGGGGTCCGGGGAGCTGTTTTTT
>TRBV11-2|.|TRBJ2-2|.
CASSLYESAGELFF
TGTGCCAGCAGCTTATATGAAAGCGCCGGGGAGCTGTTTTTT
>TRBV5-1|.|TRBJ2-6|TRBD1
CASSLGTGVSSGANVLTF
TGCGCCAGCAGCCTAGGGACAGGGGTGAGCTCTGGGGCCAACGTCCTGACTTTC
>TRBV27|few|TRBJ1-1|.
CASSPTEDCCSGTEAFF
TGTGCCAGCAGTCCCACAGAGGATTGCTGTAGCGGCACTGAAGCTTTCTTT
>TRBV28|many|TRBJ2-5|TRBD2
CASSPAGGQETQYF
TGTGCCAGCAGTCCAGCGGGGGGGCAAGAGACCCAGTACTTC
>TRBV20-1|many|TRBJ1-1|.
CSATLSEVEGTEAFF
TGCAGTGCTACCCTATCCGAAGTGGAGGGTACTGAAGCTTTCTTT
>TRBV6-5|many|TRBJ2-1|TRBD2
CASSSRRVAGEYNEQFF
TGTGCCAGCAGTTCTCGCAGGGTAGCGGGAGAGTACAATGAGCAGTTCTTC
>TRBV5-1|many|TRBJ2-5|TRBD1
CASSSGGTGMEETQYF
TGCGCCAGCAGCTCCGGAGGGACAGGGATGGAGGAGACCCAGTACTTC
>TRBV6-5|many|TRBJ2-2|.
CASSWTGRDTGELFF
TGTGCCAGCAGTTGGACAGGGAGGGACACCGGGGAGCTGTTTTTT
>TRBV27|.|TRBJ2-7|.
CASSLSRGRALLYEQYF
TGTGCCAGCAGTTTATCCAGGGGGAGGGCGTTGCTGTACGAGCAGTACTTC
>TRBV24-1|many|TRBJ2-1|.
CATSPRDTSYEQFF
TGTGCCACCAGCCCCCGGGACACTTCCTACGAGCAGTTCTTC
>TRBV9|few|TRBJ2-2|.
CASSGRPNTGELFF
TGTGCCAGCAGTGGACGCCCGAACACCGGGGAGCTGTTTTTT
>TRBV3-1|few|TRBJ2-3|.
CASSQVLPADTQYF
TGTGCCAGCAGCCAAGTACTCCCCGCAGATACGCAGTATTTT
>TRBV5-1|.|TRBJ1-1|.
CASSLVGGQNTEAFF
TGCGCCAGCAGCTTGGTAGGGGGGCAGAACACTGAAGCTTTCTTT
>TRBV12-3/TRBV12-4|.|TRBJ2-1|.
CASSLGLPTLHNEQFF
TGTGCCAGCAGTTTAGGACTACCCACACTCCACAATGAGCAGTTCTTC
>TRBV11-2|many|TRBJ2-1|.
CASTLAGFLFNEQFF
TGTGCCAGCACCCTGGCGGGTTTCCTCTTCAATGAGCAGTTCTTC
>TRBV7-9|few|TRBJ2-5|.
CASSRIGLTEETQYF
TGTGCCAGCAGCCGTATAGGACTCACGGAAGAGACCCAGTACTTC
>TRBV5-6|.|TRBJ1-1|.
CASSLDFGLSNAEAFF
TGTGCCAGCAGCTTGGATTTTGGGCTATCGAACGCTGAAGCTTTCTTT
>TRBV18|.|TRBJ2-1|.
CASSHGRSYNEQFF
TGTGCCAGCTCACACGGACGGTCCTACAATGAGCAGTTCTTC
>TRBV5-1|many|TRBJ2-7|.
CASSLTGAGYEQYF
TGCGCCAGCAGCTTAACAGGGGCGGGGTACGAGCAGTACTTC
>TRBV20-1|.|TRBJ2-1|TRBD2
CSATKVSGRSARNEQFF
TGCAGTGCTACAAAAGTCAGCGGGAGAAGCGCGAGGAATGAGCAGTTCTTC
>TRBV20-1|many|TRBJ1-1|.
CSATPPERASRSAFF
TGCAGTGCCACTCCTCCGGAAAGGGCCAGTAGATCAGCTTTCTTT
>TRBV5-1|many|TRBJ2-5|.
CASSENGSRETQYF
TGCGCCAGCAGTGAGAATGGGAGCAGGGAGACCCAGTACTTC
>TRBV20-1|many|TRBJ1-1|.
CSAAGRGGTEAFF
TGCAGTGCTGCGGGACGGGGTGGGACTGAAGCTTTCTTT
>TRBV6-1|many|TRBJ2-1|.
CASSRDSRGEQFF
TGTGCCAGCAGTAGGGACTCCCGCGGAGAGCAGTTCTTC
>TRBV7-9|many|TRBJ2-1|.
CARNCWGLQFF
TGTGCCAGAAACTGCTGGGGGCTGCAGTTCTTC
>TRBV5-6|.|TRBJ2-7|.
CASSFRVGVEQYF
TGTGCCAGCAGCTTCAGGGTCGGGGTCGAGCAGTACTTC
>TRBV12-3/TRBV12-4|many|TRBJ2-5|.
CASNYGGETQYF
TGTGCCAGCAATTATGGGGGGGAGACCCAGTACTTC
>TRBV7-9|many|TRBJ2-7|.
CASSLLFPERMVTYEQYF
TGTGCCAGCAGCTTACTTTTCCCTGAAAGAATGGTAACCTACGAGCAGTACTTC
>TRBV4-1|many|TRBJ2-3|.
CASSQFSPDTQYF
TGCGCCAGCAGCCAATTTAGTCCGGATACGCAGTATTTT
>TRBV7-8|many|TRBJ2-1|.
CASSLASDEQFF
TGTGCCAGCAGCTTAGCGTCGGATGAGCAGTTCTTC
>TRBV11-2|once|TRBJ2-7|.
CASSPLDFWRRSYNEQYF
TGTGCCAGCAGCCCCTTAGATTTTTGGCGGAGGTCCTACAATGAGCAGTACTTC
>TRBV20-1|many|TRBJ2-7|TRBD2
CSASFGTKHYEQYF
TGCAGTGCTAGTTTCGGGACTAAACACTACGAGCAGTACTTC
>TRBV3-1|many|TRBJ2-1|TRBD2
CASSRSGGRALGNEQFF
TGTGCCAGCAGCAGGAGCGGCGGGAGGGCCCTCGGCAATGAGCAGTTCTTC
>TRBV7-6|.|TRBJ2-2|.
CASSLGGLANTGELFF
TGTGCCAGCAGCTTAGGGGGCTTGGCGAACACCGGGGAGCTGTTTTTT
>TRBV21-1|.|TRBJ2-5|.
CASSKVVGGNQETQYF
TGTGCCAGCAGCAAAGTAGTGGGGGGCAACCAAGAGACCCAGTACTTC
>TRBV18|many|TRBJ2-7|.
CASSPKGDEQYF
TGTGCCAGCTCACCAAAGGGGGACGAGCAGTACTTC
>TRBV6-5|many|TRBJ2-3|TRBD2
CASARLAQFTDTQYF
TGTGCCAGCGCCAGACTAGCTCAATTCACAGATACGCAGTATTTT
>TRBV12-3/TRBV12-4|many|TRBJ2-3|.
CASSLAEWGAGPDTQYF
TGTGCCAGCAGTTTAGCAGAATGGGGTGCTGGTCCAGATACGCAGTATTTT
>TRBV4-3|many|TRBJ2-3|.
CASSQVGLSTDTQYF
TGCGCCAGCAGCCAAGTGGGACTTTCCACAGATACGCAGTATTTT
>TRBV18|few|TRBJ2-7|TRBD2
CASSPSAGGSYEQYF
TGTGCCAGCTCCCCTTCGGCGGGAGGCAGCTACGAGCAGTACTTC
>TRBV9|few|TRBJ2-4|.
CASSVGWLAKNIQYF
TGTGCCAGCAGCGTAGGCTGGCTAGCCAAAAACATTCAGTACTTC
>TRBV4-2|many|TRBJ2-3|TRBD2
CASSQGPIAGARTDTQYF
TGTGCCAGCAGCCAAGGACCTATAGCGGGGGCCCGCACAGATACGCAGTATTTT
>TRBV15|many|TRBJ1-2|.
CATSRVTAWRGNYGYTF
TGTGCCACCAGCAGAGTAACCGCGTGGCGGGGGAACTATGGCTACACCTTC
>TRBV7-9|many|TRBJ2-7|.
CASSLAGSVGYEQYF
TGTGCCAGCAGCTTAGCGGGGTCCGTGGGGTACGAGCAGTACTTC
>TRBV9|many|TRBJ1-1|.
CASSENLRTEAFF
TGTGCCAGCAGCGAAAACCTTAGGACTGAAGCTTTCTTT
>TRBV10-2|few|TRBJ1-1|.
CASNVGRDTEAFF
TGCGCCAGCAACGTGGGACGAGACACTGAAGCTTTCTTT
>TRBV4-1|few|TRBJ2-1|.
CASSHPPSVGYNEQFF
TGCGCCAGCAGCCACCCCCCCAGCGTAGGATACAATGAGCAGTTCTTC